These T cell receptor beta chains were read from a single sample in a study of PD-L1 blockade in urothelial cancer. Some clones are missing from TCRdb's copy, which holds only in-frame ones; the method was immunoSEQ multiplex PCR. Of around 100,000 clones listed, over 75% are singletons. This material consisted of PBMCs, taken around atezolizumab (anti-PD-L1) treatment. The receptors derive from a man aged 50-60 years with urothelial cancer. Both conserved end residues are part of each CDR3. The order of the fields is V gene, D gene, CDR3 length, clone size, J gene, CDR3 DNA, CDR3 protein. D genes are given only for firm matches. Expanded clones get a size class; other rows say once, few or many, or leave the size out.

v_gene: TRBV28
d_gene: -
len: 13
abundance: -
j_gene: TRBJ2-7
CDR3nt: TGTGCCAGCAGTCCTTTGAGCCACTACGAGCAGTACTTC
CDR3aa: CASSPLSHYEQYF

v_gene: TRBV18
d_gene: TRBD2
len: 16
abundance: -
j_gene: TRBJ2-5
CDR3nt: TGTGCCAGCTCACCACGGCGGGAGGGCGACTTTGAGACCCAGTACTTC
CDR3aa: CASSPRREGDFETQYF

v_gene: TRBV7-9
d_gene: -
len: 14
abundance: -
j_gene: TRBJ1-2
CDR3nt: TGTGCCAGCAGCTTAGAAACTTCTAACTATGGCTACACCTTC
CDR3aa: CASSLETSNYGYTF

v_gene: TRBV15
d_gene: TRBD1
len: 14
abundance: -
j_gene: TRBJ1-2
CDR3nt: TGTGCCACCAGCATTCCGGGACAGTCGTATGGCTACACCTTC
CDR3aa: CATSIPGQSYGYTF

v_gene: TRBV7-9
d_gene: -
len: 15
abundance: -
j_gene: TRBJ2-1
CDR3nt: TGTGCCAGCAGCCGAAAATGGGGTATGGGGGGTGAGCAGTTCTTC
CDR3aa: CASSRKWGMGGEQFF

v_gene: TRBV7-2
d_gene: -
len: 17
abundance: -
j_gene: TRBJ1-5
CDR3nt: TGTGCCAGCAGCTTAGGTCCGAGGGGGAATGGCAATCAGCCCCAGCATTTT
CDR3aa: CASSLGPRGNGNQPQHF

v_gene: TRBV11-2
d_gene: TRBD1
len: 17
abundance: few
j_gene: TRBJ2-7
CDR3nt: TGTGCCAGCAGCTTAGGGACAGGCGGTTCAAGCTCCTACGAGCAGTACTTC
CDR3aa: CASSLGTGGSSSYEQYF

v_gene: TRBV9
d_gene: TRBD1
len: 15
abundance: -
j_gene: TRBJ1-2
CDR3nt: TGTGCCAGCAGCGCCACCGGTGGGACAGGGCAGGGCTACACCTTC
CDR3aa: CASSATGGTGQGYTF

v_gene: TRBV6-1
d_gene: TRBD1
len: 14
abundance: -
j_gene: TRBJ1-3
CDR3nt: TGTGCCAGCAGCATGGACAGGGCTGGAAACACCATATATTTT
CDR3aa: CASSMDRAGNTIYF

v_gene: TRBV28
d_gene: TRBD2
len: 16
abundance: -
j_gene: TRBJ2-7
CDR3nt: TGTGCCAGCAGTTCCGATGGACTAGCGGGACCGTACGAGCAGTACTTC
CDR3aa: CASSSDGLAGPYEQYF

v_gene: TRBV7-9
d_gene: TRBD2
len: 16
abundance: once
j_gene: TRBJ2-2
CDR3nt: TGTGCCAGCAGCCAGACTAGCGGGAGCGGCACCGGGGAGCTGTTTTTT
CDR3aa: CASSQTSGSGTGELFF

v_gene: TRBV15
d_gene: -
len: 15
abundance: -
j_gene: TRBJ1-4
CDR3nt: TGTGCCACCAGCAGAGATGCGACAGGACGCGAAAAACTGTTTTTT
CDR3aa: CATSRDATGREKLFF

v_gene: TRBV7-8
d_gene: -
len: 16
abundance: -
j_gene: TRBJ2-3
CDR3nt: TGTGCCAGCAGCTTAGCGGGACTCCAGAGCACAGATACGCAGTATTTT
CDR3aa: CASSLAGLQSTDTQYF

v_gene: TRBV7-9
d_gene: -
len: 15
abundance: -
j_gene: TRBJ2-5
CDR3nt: TGTGCGAGCCGCATCTCTGGGGCAGGGGAAGAGACCCAGTACTTC
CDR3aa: CASRISGAGEETQYF

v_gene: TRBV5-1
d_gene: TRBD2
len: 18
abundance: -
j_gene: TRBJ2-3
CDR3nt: TGCGCCAGCAGCCACCGACCGGGACTAGCGGGCCGCACAGATACGCAGTATTTT
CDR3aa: CASSHRPGLAGRTDTQYF

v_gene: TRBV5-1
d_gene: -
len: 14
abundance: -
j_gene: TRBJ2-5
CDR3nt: TGCGCCAGCAGCTTGGCCGCAGGGCTGGAGACCCAGTACTTC
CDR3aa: CASSLAAGLETQYF

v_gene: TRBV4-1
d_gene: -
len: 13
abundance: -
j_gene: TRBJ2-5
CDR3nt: TGCGCCAGCAGCCAATATCCGGGGGAGACCCAGTACTTC
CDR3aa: CASSQYPGETQYF

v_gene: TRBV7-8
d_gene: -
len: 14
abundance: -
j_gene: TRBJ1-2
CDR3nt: TGTGCCAGCAGCCCGGGCGGGGGGCAGAGAGGCTACACCTTC
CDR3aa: CASSPGGGQRGYTF

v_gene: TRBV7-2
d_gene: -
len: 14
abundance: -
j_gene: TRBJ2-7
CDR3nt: TGTGCCAGCAGCCGGGACTCCGGAATCTACGAGCAGTACTTC
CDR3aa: CASSRDSGIYEQYF

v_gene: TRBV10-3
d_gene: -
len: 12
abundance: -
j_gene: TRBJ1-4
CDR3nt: TGTGCCATCAGTGAAAAACAGGAAAAACTGTTTTTT
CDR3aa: CAISEKQEKLFF

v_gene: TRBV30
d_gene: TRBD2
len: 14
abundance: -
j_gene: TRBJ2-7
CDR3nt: TGTGCCTGGAGTGTAGCGGGAGGCCCCCTGTGGCAGTACTTC
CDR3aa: CAWSVAGGPLWQYF

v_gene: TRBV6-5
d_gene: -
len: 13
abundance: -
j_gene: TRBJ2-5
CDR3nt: TGTGCCAGCACACCCGGGGGTCTGGAGACCCAGTACTTC
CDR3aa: CASTPGGLETQYF

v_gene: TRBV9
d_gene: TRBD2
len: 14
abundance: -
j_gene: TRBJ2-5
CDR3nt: TGTGCCAGCAGCGCTACTAGCGGCGGAGAGACCCAGTACTTC
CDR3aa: CASSATSGGETQYF

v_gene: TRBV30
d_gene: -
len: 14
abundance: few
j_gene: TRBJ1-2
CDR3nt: TGTGCCTGGAGCTATGGACAGCCGATGTGGGGCTACACCTTC
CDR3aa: CAWSYGQPMWGYTF

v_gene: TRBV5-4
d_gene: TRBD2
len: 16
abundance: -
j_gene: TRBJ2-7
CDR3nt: TGTGCCAGCAGCCCCCAGACTAGCGGGAGGGGAGACGAGCAGTACTTC
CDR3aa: CASSPQTSGRGDEQYF

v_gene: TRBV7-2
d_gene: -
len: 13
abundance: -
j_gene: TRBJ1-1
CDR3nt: TGTGCCAGCAGGGCAGGGATGGCGACTGAAGCTTTCTTT
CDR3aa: CASRAGMATEAFF

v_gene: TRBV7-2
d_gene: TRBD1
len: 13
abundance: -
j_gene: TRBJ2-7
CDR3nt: TGTGCCAGCAGCCGGGACAGCTTTTTCGAGCAGTACTTC
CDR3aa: CASSRDSFFEQYF

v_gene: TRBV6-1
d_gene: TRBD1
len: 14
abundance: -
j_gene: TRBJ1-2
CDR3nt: TGTGCCAGCAGTGGGAGGACAGGGGGCTATGGCTACACCTTC
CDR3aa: CASSGRTGGYGYTF

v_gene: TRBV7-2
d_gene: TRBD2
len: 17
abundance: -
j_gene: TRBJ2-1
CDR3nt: TGTGCCAGCAGCTTAGGGGTAGCTAGCGGGCCATCCAATGAGCAGTTCTTC
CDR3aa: CASSLGVASGPSNEQFF

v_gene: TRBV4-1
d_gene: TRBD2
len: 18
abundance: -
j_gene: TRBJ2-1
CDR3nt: TGCGCCAGCAGTCGAGCGACTAGCGGGACCCCAAGCTACAATGAGCAGTTCTTC
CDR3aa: CASSRATSGTPSYNEQFF

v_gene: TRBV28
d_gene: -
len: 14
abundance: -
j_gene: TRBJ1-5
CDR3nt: TGTGCCAGCAGTTTAAAACTTAGCAATCAGCCCCAGCATTTT
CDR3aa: CASSLKLSNQPQHF

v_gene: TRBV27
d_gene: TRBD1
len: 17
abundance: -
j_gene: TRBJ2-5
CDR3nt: TGTGCCAGCAGTTTAAACCCGGCCAGGGGGAATTTTGAGACCCAGTACTTC
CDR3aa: CASSLNPARGNFETQYF

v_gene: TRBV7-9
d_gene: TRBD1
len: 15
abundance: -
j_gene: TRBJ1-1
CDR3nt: TGTGCCAGCAGCTTTATGGGGACAGGGGGCACTGAAGCTTTCTTT
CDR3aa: CASSFMGTGGTEAFF

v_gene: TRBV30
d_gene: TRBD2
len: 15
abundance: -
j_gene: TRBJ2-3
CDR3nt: TGTGCCTGGAGTCCCCTAGCGGGACCGGGAGATACGCAGTATTTT
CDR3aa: CAWSPLAGPGDTQYF

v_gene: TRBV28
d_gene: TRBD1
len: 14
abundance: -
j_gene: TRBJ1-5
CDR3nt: TGTGCCAGCGGGACAGGGGGAAGCAATCAGCCCCAGCATTTT
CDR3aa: CASGTGGSNQPQHF

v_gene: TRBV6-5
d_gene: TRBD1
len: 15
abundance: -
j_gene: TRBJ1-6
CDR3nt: TGTGCCAGCAGTTACGAGAACAGGGGACGCTCACCCCTCCACTTT
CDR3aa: CASSYENRGRSPLHF

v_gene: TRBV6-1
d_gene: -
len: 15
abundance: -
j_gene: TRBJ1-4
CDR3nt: TGTGCCAGCAGTAGAAACAGGCCTTCTAATGAAAAACTGTTTTTT
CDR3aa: CASSRNRPSNEKLFF

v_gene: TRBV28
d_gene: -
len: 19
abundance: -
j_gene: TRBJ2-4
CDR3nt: TGTGCCAGCAGCGATTTCGGGGTGTCAACTAGCTGGGCCAAAAACATTCAGTACTTC
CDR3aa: CASSDFGVSTSWAKNIQYF

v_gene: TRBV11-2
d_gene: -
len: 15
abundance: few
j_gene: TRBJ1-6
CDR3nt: TGTGCCAGCAGCTTAGTGCAGGGTGGGAATTCACCCCTCCACTTT
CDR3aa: CASSLVQGGNSPLHF

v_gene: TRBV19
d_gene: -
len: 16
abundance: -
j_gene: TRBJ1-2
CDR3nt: TGTGCCGGATGGGGTTATCTGAAGGGGCGAGGCTATGGCTACACCTTC
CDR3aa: CAGWGYLKGRGYGYTF

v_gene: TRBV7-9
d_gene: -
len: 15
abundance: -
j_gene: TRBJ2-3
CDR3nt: TGTGCCAGCAGCCAGGCGGGTCAGCTAGGAGATACGCAGTATTTT
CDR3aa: CASSQAGQLGDTQYF

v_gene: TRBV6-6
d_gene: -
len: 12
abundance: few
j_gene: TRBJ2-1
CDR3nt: TGTGCCAGCAGTCCACAGGGTTATGAGCAGTTCTTC
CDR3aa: CASSPQGYEQFF

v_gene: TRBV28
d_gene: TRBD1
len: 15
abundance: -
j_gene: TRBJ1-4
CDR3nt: TGTGCCAGCAGTTCGCACAGGGGGCGCTGGGAAAAACTGTTTTTT
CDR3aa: CASSSHRGRWEKLFF

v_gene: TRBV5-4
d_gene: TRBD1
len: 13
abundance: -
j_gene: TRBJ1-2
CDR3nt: TGTGCCAGCAGCCAGACAGGGGTGGGGGGCTACACCTTC
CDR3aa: CASSQTGVGGYTF